This is a list of T cell receptor beta chains from one sample in a study of metastatic and nonmetastatic thyroid tumors. With MiXCR, TCRdb reprocessed the PCR reads. The data hold about 21,000 clones, with under 35% observed a single time. Sequences were obtained from blood. Every receptor here comes from a female donor with papillary thyroid cancer or a benign thyroid nodule (not recorded which). Some clones in this sample may be carry-over from other donors' samples. Both conserved end residues are part of each CDR3. D genes are given only for firm matches. Expanded clones get a size class; other rows say once, few or many, or leave the size out.

D	size	V	J	length	DNA	CDR3
TRBD2	-	TRBV7-3	TRBJ2-3	15	TGTGCCAGCAGCTTCGGGACTAGCGGCACAGATACGCAGTATTTT	CASSFGTSGTDTQYF
-	-	TRBV4-1	TRBJ1-5	14	TGCGCCAGCAGCCAGAGGGAAAGTAATCAGCCCCAGCATTTT	CASSQRESNQPQHF
-	-	TRBV30	TRBJ2-1	13	TGTGCCTGGAGTGCGGGTCTAGACAATGAGCAGTTCTTC	CAWSAGLDNEQFF
TRBD2	-	TRBV4-2	TRBJ2-3	16	TGTGCCAGCAGCCAAGGACTAGCGGGTAACACAGATACGCAGTATTTT	CASSQGLAGNTDTQYF
-	once	TRBV9	TRBJ1-1	13	TGTGCCAGCAGCGTAGAGGGGAAAACTGAAGCTTTCTTT	CASSVEGKTEAFF
-	few	TRBV12-3/TRBV12-4	TRBJ2-6	15	TGTGCCAGCAGTCCAGGTTCCGCTGGGGCCAACGTCCTGACTTTC	CASSPGSAGANVLTF
-	-	TRBV20-1	TRBJ2-1	15	TGCAGTGCTAGAGTCGGCAGGTCGAGCTTAAATGAGCAGTTCTTC	CSARVGRSSLNEQFF
-	medium-sized	TRBV20-1	TRBJ1-5	15	TGCAGTGCTAGAGTGGGCACGTCCGAAAATCAGCCCCAGCATTTT	CSARVGTSENQPQHF
-	-	TRBV20-1	TRBJ2-7	13	TGCAGTGCACCTAATACCGTTACGGAAGAGCAGTACTTC	CSAPNTVTEEQYF
-	medium-sized	TRBV4-2	TRBJ2-7	11	TGTGCCAGCGGGCATCAGAACGAGCAGTACTTC	CASGHQNEQYF
-	many	TRBV19	TRBJ1-4	17	TGTGCCAGTACAACCAGGACAGATCATACAACTAATGAAAAACTGTTTTTT	CASTTRTDHTTNEKLFF
-	few	TRBV6-9	TRBJ1-6	16	TGTGCCAGCAGTTATAGGATGACGGGCTATAATTCACCCCTCCACTTT	CASSYRMTGYNSPLHF
-	medium-sized	TRBV20-1	TRBJ1-1	14	TGCAGTGCGCCACGTACAGGGTCTGACACTGAAGCTTTCTTT	CSAPRTGSDTEAFF
-	-	TRBV5-1	TRBJ2-2	17	TGCGCCAGCCGCCGTTCTGGGGCGGGGACCAACACCGGGGAGCTGTTTTTT	CASRRSGAGTNTGELFF
TRBD1	many	TRBV19	TRBJ2-2	14	TGTGCCAGTAGTTCCCAGGGGGCAGCCGGGGAGCTGTTTTTT	CASSSQGAAGELFF
TRBD2	medium-sized	TRBV20-1	TRBJ2-5	14	TGCAGTGCTCGCGGGACTAGCGCTCAAGAGACCCAGTACTTC	CSARGTSAQETQYF
-	few	TRBV4-1	TRBJ2-1	14	TGCGCCAGCAGCCAGGGGGCCCCAGTGGCTGCTCAGTTCTTC	CASSQGAPVAAQFF
-	few	TRBV2	TRBJ1-6	14	TGTGCCATCAGTTCGGGACTTCGGAATTCACCCCTCCACTTT	CAISSGLRNSPLHF
TRBD2	-	TRBV2	TRBJ2-3	14	TGTGCCAGCAGTGTATCGACTAGCGAAGATACGCAGTATTTT	CASSVSTSEDTQYF
-	few	TRBV12-3/TRBV12-4	TRBJ1-2	15	TGTGCCAGCGGACCATCGGGGGGCGTACGCTATGGTCACACCTTC	CASGPSGGVRYGHTF
-	many	TRBV3-1	TRBJ1-1	15	TGTGCCAGCAGCCAAGGGCACCTGAGAAGCACTGAAGCTTTCTTT	CASSQGHLRSTEAFF
-	-	TRBV12-3/TRBV12-4	TRBJ1-5	14	TGTGCCAGCAGGCCTCCCCCGGGGAATCAGCCCCAGCATTTT	CASRPPPGNQPQHF
-	-	TRBV11-2	TRBJ2-7	17	TGTGCCAGCAGCTTTACCCCCGACTTGGGGGGATGGGTGGAGCAGTACTTC	CASSFTPDLGGWVEQYF
-	many	TRBV5-4	TRBJ2-1	13	TGTGCCAGCAGCTCACGAGCCCTCGATGAGCAGTTCTTC	CASSSRALDEQFF
TRBD1	-	TRBV29-1	TRBJ1-1	13	TGCAGCGTCAACCGGGACAGAGACACTGAAGCTTTCTTT	CSVNRDRDTEAFF
-	-	TRBV14	TRBJ2-2	17	TGTGCCAGCAGCCAAGATTGGTCGGGAGCGGCGCCCGGGGAGCTGTTTTTT	CASSQDWSGAAPGELFF
TRBD1	-	TRBV4-1	TRBJ1-2	14	TGCGCCAGCAGCGGGCCGACAGGGGCCTATGGCTACACCTTC	CASSGPTGAYGYTF
TRBD1	-	TRBV19	TRBJ1-1	16	TGTGCCAGTAGTGCCCCAGGGGGGAAGATGAACACTGAAGCTTTCTTT	CASSAPGGKMNTEAFF
TRBD2	few	TRBV6-1	TRBJ2-3	14	TGTGCCAGCGGGAAGACTAGCTGGAGTTATACGCAGTATTTT	CASGKTSWSYTQYF
TRBD1	many	TRBV2	TRBJ1-1	13	TGTGCCAGCAGTTACAGGGGGCAGGGTGAAGCTTTCTTT	CASSYRGQGEAFF
-	many	TRBV20-1	TRBJ2-3	18	TGCAGTGCTAGAGGGCCGCCCGGGGGAGCGGGCCTTCCAGATACGCAGTATTTT	CSARGPPGGAGLPDTQYF
TRBD2	few	TRBV6-2/TRBV6-3	TRBJ2-1	15	TGTGCCAGCAGCAATAGCGGGGGCTCTTACAATGAGCAGTTATTC	CASSNSGGSYNEQLF
-	-	TRBV9	TRBJ1-2	15	TGTGCCAGCAGCGTAGGAGGGGCTAACATTTATGGCTACACCTTC	CASSVGGANIYGYTF